This entry is about one T cell receptor (beta chain). These data originate in a study of technical replicates of blood from several donors. Repertoires were generated with immunoSEQ multiplex PCR, while TCRdb's copy carries only in-frame clones and drops some. The sample carries tens of thousands of clones, approximately 94% recorded once. Germline lookup yields CDR1 SQVTM and CDR2 ANQGSEA. The CDR3 length is 11 residues. Trimming took 6 bases from V and 6 from J; bases not matched to a gene: 5. The chain is built from TRBV29-1 and TRBJ2-7, with 7 bases aligning to TRBD1. The sample was T cells isolated from PBMCs. The TCR originated in a human donor in good health. The CDR3 spells CSVPGTVEQYF. The CDR3 DNA follows: TGCAGCGTGCCCGGGACAGTCGAGCAGTACTTC.